This T cell receptor (beta chain) derives from a study of radiotherapy plus CTLA-4 blockade in lung cancer. For the study at large: Objective responses were recorded in 15% to 20% of patients, with disease control recorded in 25% to 35%. Study findings and constraints: Researchers report tumor-derived TCR clones expanding in blood after radiotherapy plus ipilimumab.

Focal radiation plus CTLA-4 blockade with ipilimumab was administered to patients who had chemo-refractory metastatic non-small-cell lung cancer. Concerning this clone: No antigen is known for it.

CDR3 length: 18 amino acids. Trimming took 1 base from V and 2 from J; bases not matched to a gene: 10. Germline CDR1 is SGHDN and CDR2 is FVKESK. Sequencing was performed with immunoSEQ multiplex PCR; in TCRdb, only in-frame clones are kept and a portion is missing. Of tens of thousands of clones listed, 77% are singletons. This sequence originates from a human donor with non-small cell lung cancer who had a partial response to radiotherapy plus ipilimumab. The chain uses TRBV14 and TRBJ1-2; 10 nucleotides match TRBD1. The sequenced sample was peripheral blood, obtained from a patient treated with radiotherapy plus ipilimumab. The CDR3 DNA follows: TGTGCCAGCAGCCAAGGGGGACAGGGGATTTTTTTGAACTATGGCTACACCTTC. It specifies CASSQGGQGIFLNYGYTF.